The rows below give T cell receptor beta chains drawn from one sample of a study of cytomegalovirus exposure and HLA in healthy donors. Measured with immunoSEQ multiplex PCR; TCRdb has only the in-frame clones, and not every one. Of 150,000 or so clones in the sample, roughly nine tenths are singletons; the top ten hold about 3.1%. Sequences were obtained from PBMCs. These receptors were taken from a woman under 30 in good health and CMV-seropositive. CDR3s include the opening cysteine and the closing phenylalanine or tryptophan. A D gene is named only where the DNA matches it firmly. The size entry is marked missing in some rows and otherwise reads once, few, many or a size class.

cdr3_nt cdr3_aa v_call d_call j_call clone_size
TGTGCCACCTCCACTAGCGGGATTTCCTACGAGCAGTACTTC CATSTSGISYEQYF TRBV10-3 TRBD2 TRBJ2-7 .
TGTGCCAGCACCGGACTAGCGGGAGGGCCGCCCGGGGAGCTGTTTTTT CASTGLAGGPPGELFF TRBV2 TRBD2 TRBJ2-2 .
TGTGCCAGCAGCCCCGTGAGGGAGGTGGAGACCCAGTACTTC CASSPVREVETQYF TRBV5-4 . TRBJ2-5 .
TGTGCCAGCAGCTTAACCGGGAGCGGGACGGAGGAGCAGTACTTC CASSLTGSGTEEQYF TRBV7-3 TRBD2 TRBJ2-7 .
TGTGCCAGCAGCTTAACAGGGGCTATCGGGGGAGGGCCAGGAGATACGCAGTATTTT CASSLTGAIGGGPGDTQYF TRBV7-3 TRBD2 TRBJ2-3 .
TGCGCCAGCAGCTCTACAGGGGGCCATGGTCAGGAGCAGTTCTTC CASSSTGGHGQEQFF TRBV5-1 TRBD1 TRBJ2-1 .
TGTGCCAGCAGCTCACGGGTAAACCACTACGAGCAGTACTTC CASSSRVNHYEQYF TRBV6-6 . TRBJ2-7 .
TGTGCCAGCGTCTCAGCGACCTACGAGCAGTACTTC CASVSATYEQYF TRBV6-1 . TRBJ2-7 .
TGTGCCAGCACCTTAGGTGGGGGGGACTATGGCTACACCTTC CASTLGGGDYGYTF TRBV6-5 . TRBJ1-2 few
TGTGCCAGCAGCTCCACGGGGCAAGAGACCCAGTACTTC CASSSTGQETQYF TRBV11-2 . TRBJ2-5 .
TGTGCCAGCAGCGCGGCCCGGACGGGAACCTACGAGCAGTACTTC CASSAARTGTYEQYF TRBV27 . TRBJ2-7 .
TGTGCCACCAGCAGACGAGGGTTAGGGGAGCAGTACTTC CATSRRGLGEQYF TRBV15 . TRBJ2-7 .
TGTGCCAGCAGCTCATCCCCCGGGACAGGGGGCCACGAGCAGTACTTC CASSSSPGTGGHEQYF TRBV7-9 TRBD1 TRBJ2-7 .
TGTGCCAGTACTCCAACCGACAGACCCTACGAGCAGTACTTC CASTPTDRPYEQYF TRBV19 . TRBJ2-7 .
TGTGCCAGTAGAGAGTCCTCGGGAGTCAAGCAGTACTTC CASRESSGVKQYF TRBV19 . TRBJ2-7 .
TGTGCCAGCAGTGTAGTCAGGAGGAGCCAGCCCCAGCATTTT CASSVVRRSQPQHF TRBV2 . TRBJ1-5 .
TGCGCCAGCAGCATCCGGACAGGTGCCTACGAGCAGTACTTC CASSIRTGAYEQYF TRBV5-1 TRBD1 TRBJ2-7 few
TGTGCCAGCAGTCCGGGACAGGGCTATCAGCCCCAGCATTTT CASSPGQGYQPQHF TRBV27 TRBD1 TRBJ1-5 .
TGTGCCAGCAAGACTGAGGTCGGCGGCCCAGATACGCAGTATTTT CASKTEVGGPDTQYF TRBV7-2 . TRBJ2-3 once
TGTGCCAGCAGCCAATCAACTAGCGGGGGGGGCCCCGGGGAGCTGTTTTTT CASSQSTSGGGPGELFF TRBV16 TRBD2 TRBJ2-2 few
TGTGCCAGCAGCTCTACGCTTATCTCCTACAATGAGCAGTTCTTC CASSSTLISYNEQFF TRBV5-6 . TRBJ2-1 .
TGTGCCAGTCAGGGGAGCTCCTACGAGCAGTACTTC CASQGSSYEQYF TRBV28 . TRBJ2-7 .
TGTGCCAGTAGCCTTAACTACGAGCAGTACTTC CASSLNYEQYF TRBV19 . TRBJ2-7 .